In its sample, the clone carrying this T cell receptor beta chain was seen a few times. What it recognizes is unknown. Germline V gene lookup returns CDR1 SEHNR and CDR2 FQNEAQ (reference sequence). The CDR3 has 14 residues. V lost 4 bases, J lost 3 bases, and 13 bases lay in between. For the second PCR, which ran for roughly 7 to 11 cycles, a sample-barcoded 5' primer and a J-beta primer mix were used. TCRdb reprocessed the 5' RACE reads via MiXCR and lists one record per CDR3 protein. Of more than 650,000 distinct CDR3 sequences in the sample, about 48% were seen once. The entry originates in a study of blood T cells in healthy people across ages. General study findings and limits: Nothing was known about donor CMV status, and this possibly confounded expanded clonotype changes. The study found TCR beta diversity correlated strongly with naive T cell percentage.

This chain uses TRBV7-9 with TRBJ2-7; D remains unclear. The receptor's source is an older man in good health. Sequencing was performed on blood. This CDR3 reads CASSSRRHNYEQYF. Here the CDR3 DNA reads TGTGCCAGCAGCTCCAGACGGCACAACTACGAGCAGTACTTC.